The T cell receptor beta chain described here comes from a study of cytomegalovirus exposure and HLA in healthy donors (dated by TCRdb to 2016 to 2017). About the study as a whole: An earlier analysis of some 550 of the donors reported 276 Gb of sequence data and about 100 million unique TCR beta sequences from 150 million to 200 million T cells. A later genetic analysis used genome-wide SNP genotypes for 398 of the 666 donors, treating that subset as a discovery cohort. An early release that covered several hundred HLA-typed donors contained around 300 gigabases of sequencing data and tens of millions of unique TCR sequences. Besides the first cohort of roughly 660 subjects, a separate validation cohort made up of roughly 120 different subjects was used. The T cell repertoires of under 700 subjects were profiled by immunosequencing and related to cytomegalovirus serostatus. Both class I and class II loci were covered by HLA typing, at four-digit resolution. In the later analysis, no new phenotypic data were used to find candidate immune exposures; instead, reliance was placed on TCR beta sequences and their occurrence across donors. Typing coverage varied by locus: about 620-630 donors for A, B, C, DRB1 and DQB1; roughly 510 for DQA1; about 590 for DPA1; roughly 450 for DPB1. Of the 350 to 450 genotyped donors, roughly 85% fell in the genetic ancestry cluster associated with self-reported Caucasian donors. All discovery cohort repertoires had been generated using a single sequencing platform. On average, around 200,000 unique TCR beta nucleotide sequences were sequenced per donor among some 430 genotyped donors of the cohort, with roughly 18% of those sequences being non-productive. The study combined high-throughput TCR immunosequencing, statistical association of individual TCRs with disease status, and machine learning to predict cytomegalovirus infection status. The study was designed to test whether signatures of past pathogen exposure could be identified by cataloging public T cell receptors. Donor age, sex, ethnicity and CMV serostatus were compiled alongside the repertoire data. A later analysis re-analyzed previously published TCR beta repertoires from 550 to 700 donors and added high-resolution HLA genotyping to study TCR occurrence patterns. An earlier analysis of fewer than 700 of the donors applied high-throughput TCR beta sequencing to assess whether each TCR beta V gene segment acted as functional or pseudogenic. A few DR-DQ haplotypes were treated as single units for association and clustering because of strong linkage in the cohort. Paper-wide results and their limitations: About 15 rarely observed V segments, including chromosome 9 orphons, were excluded from the earlier analysis of several hundred of the donors because counts were too low. Only TCR beta chains were sequenced in this cohort, and the absence of alpha or paired-chain data limited detectable features. CMV serostatus was the only immune exposure information available for the cohort. A few of the identified cytomegalovirus-associated TCR beta chains were confirmed in vitro to be specific for cytomegalovirus antigens. A group of highly shared sequence variants was considered likely to be a technical artifact of the sequencing pipeline. HLA typing was unavailable for some donors at each locus, so association tests used only the typed subset. In a later genetic analysis, a missense DCLRE1C variant was associated with V-gene and J-gene trimming of TCR beta chains, and the association was replicated in an independent cohort. The classifier was reported to diagnose cytomegalovirus status with high specificity and sensitivity in both the original cohort and the validation cohort. In a later genetic analysis, fewer N-insertions in productive TCRs were reported among donors in an Asian-associated ancestry cluster than the roughly 700-donor mean. While some public TCRs were present in many individuals, most TCR sequences turned up only very rarely across donors. A later analysis found that HLA-associated TCR beta chains were more clonally expanded and had lower generation probabilities than equally common non-associated chains. According to a later analysis, most CMV-associated TCR beta chains appeared to be HLA-restricted, and the HLA associations seemed to be driven largely by CMV exposure. Presence/absence analyses assumed roughly uniform sequencing depth across donors, an assumption that may not hold. Strong co-occurrence of HLA alleles, especially DR and DQ, made assigning TCR associations to individual alleles difficult. A further reported finding was that TCR beta sequences accurately predicted the HLA-A and HLA-B alleles for most subjects in the first cohort. In a later analysis, the rate of TCR association differed among HLA loci, with DRB1 alleles having the most associated TCRs and HLA-C alleles having the fewest. The study gave a list of 150 to 200 TCR beta chains associated with cytomegalovirus. Linkage disequilibrium might explain the correlated functional status among segregating V segments, but an unknown experimental factor could not be excluded. In a later analysis, several top co-occurrence clusters were reported to appear linked to parvovirus B19, influenza, CMV and Epstein-Barr virus. It was suggested by the authors that the approach could potentially be generalized to other disease states and immunological phenotypes. In an earlier analysis of 500 to 650 of the donors, most TCR beta V segments appeared in productive rearrangements about 87% or about 30% of the time, broadly matching IMGT annotations. In a later analysis, some 17,000 TCR beta sequences were associated with specific HLA alleles at a false discovery rate of 0.05.

The cohort comprised 670 or so healthy bone marrow donors. All cohort members were sampled while nominally healthy, although unrecorded immune exposures were likely present. The donor tested CMV seropositive, placing the donor among the approximately 290 seropositive members of the cohort. Each donor provided a peripheral blood sample, and peripheral blood mononuclear cells were used for TCR beta sequencing. The Qiagen DNeasy Blood Extraction Kit was used to extract genomic DNA from the blood cell samples. Turning to this clone: The antigen it binds to is not known. Within one base of it there is no much larger clone, and no base qualities were kept.

The library was obtained by the immunoSEQ multiplex PCR assay. For the multiplex PCR, a mixture combining 60 forward primers for TCR Vbeta segments and 13 reverse primers for TCR Jbeta segments was used. Amplification of the CDR3 region of rearranged TCR beta genes was performed with a multiplex PCR assay on genomic DNA. The Illumina HiSeq System was used to sequence the amplified TCR beta libraries as 87-base-pair reads. Under the source paper's analysis protocol: In a later analysis, roughly 80 million unique TCR beta chains were counted across the approximately 620 repertoires, and roughly 11 million of these chains were shared by at least two donors. Raw reads were error-corrected and collapsed into unique sequences with a nearest-neighbor algorithm that merged closely related sequences to remove PCR and sequencing errors. V, D and J gene segments were assigned by aligning CDR3 sequences to IMGT reference sequences. For a sequence to be retained, a match of at least six nucleotides was required to both a V gene segment and a J gene segment. Rearrangements were called productive when the CDR3 lacked stop codons and stayed in frame with V and J; all others were non-productive. CDR3 was defined according to IMGT convention as the region running from the second conserved V-encoded cysteine to the conserved J-encoded phenylalanine. In an earlier analysis of more than 550 of the donors, sequences lacking an unambiguous match to a single V gene segment were excluded. In an earlier analysis of approximately 560 of the donors, a V segment was called functional when productive rearrangements were above 56.7%, and segregating when the standard deviation between donors exceeded 5%. A statistical classification framework was developed to diagnose cytomegalovirus status using the catalog of TCR beta chain sequences. V and J gene assignment, in a later analysis, came from comparing TCR nucleotide sequences with IMGT/GENE-DB human TR gene sequences. A later analysis assigned CDR3 sequences and most-parsimonious VDJ recombination scenarios with the TCRdist pipeline. In a later analysis, every TCR beta chain was defined by the combination of its CDR3 amino acid sequence and its V-gene family, and reads without a unique V-gene family were dropped. In a later analysis, around 600 highly shared, low-generation-probability nucleotide sequences were removed to address suspected cross-contamination and a sequencing artifact. In a later analysis, a clonal expansion index was calculated for each public chain from normalized within-repertoire ranks of inferred template counts. In a later analysis, generation probabilities were computed with a VDJ recombination model fitted to out-of-frame rearrangements, and the resulting probabilities were checked against IGoR. Hypergeometric tests were used in a later analysis to score TCR-TCR, TCR-HLA and TCR-CMV co-occurrence, with a repertoire-size bias correction applied to the TCR pairs. A later analysis estimated false discovery rates by permuting HLA or CMV assignments 20 times. In a later analysis, co-occurring TCRs were grouped with DBSCAN, and TCRdist sequence similarity was added when clustering was performed within HLA-allele-positive subsets. For co-occurrence clustering, repertoires with fewer than 30,000 or more than 120,000 public chains were excluded, along with roughly 5 repertoires with anomalous nucleotide sharing. TCRdb re-hosts the immuneACCESS table, in-frame sequences only. Its copies lack some clones; in the studies checked, an unresolved V gene accounts for under half of them, and the cause for the rest is not known. V, J and clone size were drawn from that table, and D and trimming were deduced from the DNA. The sample records roughly 160,000 clones, roughly 81% of which are singletons. About 2.5% of the sample belongs to the ten largest clones.

This receptor was identified in a man aged 25 to 40 in good health and CMV-seropositive. What was sequenced was PBMCs.

The CDR3 is CASSLASGNPFYEQYF. The DNA sequence reads TGTGCCAGCAGCCTGGCCAGCGGGAACCCCTTCTACGAGCAGTACTTC. The rearranged segments are TRBV5-5 and TRBJ2-7; 7 junctional bases match TRBD2. Spanning cysteine to phenylalanine, the CDR3 consists of 16 amino acids. The DNA shown is the 48-base CDR3, in frame from base 1. Trimming leaves V shorter by 4 bases and J shorter by 3 bases, with the junction holding 13 bases beyond the gene matches. Via the germline V gene (reference sequence), CDR1 is SGHKS and CDR2 YYEKEE.